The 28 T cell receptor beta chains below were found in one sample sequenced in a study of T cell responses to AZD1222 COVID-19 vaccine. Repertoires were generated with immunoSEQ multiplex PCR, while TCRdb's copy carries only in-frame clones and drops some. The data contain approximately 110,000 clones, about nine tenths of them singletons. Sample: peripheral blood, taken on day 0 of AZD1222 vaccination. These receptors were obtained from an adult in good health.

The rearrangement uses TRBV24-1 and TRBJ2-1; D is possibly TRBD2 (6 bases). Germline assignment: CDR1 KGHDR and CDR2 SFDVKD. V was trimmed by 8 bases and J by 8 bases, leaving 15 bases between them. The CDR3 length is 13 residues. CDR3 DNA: TGTGCCACCACCTCAGGGAGGACTCATGAGCAGTTCTTC. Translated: CATTSGRTHEQFF.

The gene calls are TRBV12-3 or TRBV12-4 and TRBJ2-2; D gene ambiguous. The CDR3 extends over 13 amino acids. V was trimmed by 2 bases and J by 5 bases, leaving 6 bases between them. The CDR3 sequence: CASSLIGTGELFF. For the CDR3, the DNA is TGTGCCAGCAGTTTAATAGGGACCGGGGAGCTGTTTTTT.

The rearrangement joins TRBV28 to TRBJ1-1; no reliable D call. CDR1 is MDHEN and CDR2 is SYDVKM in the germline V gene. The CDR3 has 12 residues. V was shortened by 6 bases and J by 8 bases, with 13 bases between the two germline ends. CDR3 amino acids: CASRSQGREAFF. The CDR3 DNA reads TGTGCCAGCAGGTCTCAAGGCAGAGAAGCTTTCTTT.

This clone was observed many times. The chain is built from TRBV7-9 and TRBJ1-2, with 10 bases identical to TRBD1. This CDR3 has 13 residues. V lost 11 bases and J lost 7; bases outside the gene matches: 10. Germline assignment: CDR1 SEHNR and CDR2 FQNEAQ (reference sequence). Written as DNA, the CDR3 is TGTGCCTCGTCAGAGGGGACAGGGGTTGGCTACACCTTC. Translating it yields CASSEGTGVGYTF. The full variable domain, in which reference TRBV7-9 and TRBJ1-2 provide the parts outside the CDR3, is DTGVSQNPRHKITKRGQNVTFRCDPISEHNRLYWYRQTLGQGPEFLTYFQNEAQLEKSRLLSDRFSAERPKGSFSTLEIQRTEQGDSAMYLCASSEGTGVGYTFGSGTRLTVV.

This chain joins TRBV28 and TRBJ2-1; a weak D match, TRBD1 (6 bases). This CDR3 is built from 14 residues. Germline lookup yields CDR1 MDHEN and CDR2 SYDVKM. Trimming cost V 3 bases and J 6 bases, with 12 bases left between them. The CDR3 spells CASSLDSYPNEQFF. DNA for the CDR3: TGTGCCAGCAGTTTGGACAGCTACCCCAATGAGCAGTTCTTC.

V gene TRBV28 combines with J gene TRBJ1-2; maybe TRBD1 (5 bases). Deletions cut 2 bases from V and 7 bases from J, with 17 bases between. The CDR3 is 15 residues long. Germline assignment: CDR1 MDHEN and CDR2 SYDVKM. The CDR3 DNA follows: TGTGCCAGCAGTTTAATCCCGGGACGGGTAGGTGGCTACACCTTC. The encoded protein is CASSLIPGRVGGYTF.

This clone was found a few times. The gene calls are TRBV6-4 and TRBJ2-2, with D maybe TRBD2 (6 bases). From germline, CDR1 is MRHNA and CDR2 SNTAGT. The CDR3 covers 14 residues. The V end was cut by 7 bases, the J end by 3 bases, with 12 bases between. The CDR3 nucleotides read TGTGCCAGCAATGAGGGACTGCACACCGGGGAGCTGTTTTTT. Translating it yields CASNEGLHTGELFF.

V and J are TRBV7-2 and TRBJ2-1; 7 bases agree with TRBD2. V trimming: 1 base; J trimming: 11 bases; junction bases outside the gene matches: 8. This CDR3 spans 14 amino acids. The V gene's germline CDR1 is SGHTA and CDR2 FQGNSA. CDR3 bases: TGTGCCAGCAGCTTAGGGGGAGGGGCGGAGAAGCAGTTCTTC. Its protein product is CASSLGGGAEKQFF.

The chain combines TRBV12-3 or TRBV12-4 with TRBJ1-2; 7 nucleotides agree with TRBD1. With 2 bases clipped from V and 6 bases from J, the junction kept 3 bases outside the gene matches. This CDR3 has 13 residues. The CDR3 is CASSLLQGDGYTF. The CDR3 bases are TGTGCCAGCAGTTTACTCCAGGGGGATGGCTACACCTTC.

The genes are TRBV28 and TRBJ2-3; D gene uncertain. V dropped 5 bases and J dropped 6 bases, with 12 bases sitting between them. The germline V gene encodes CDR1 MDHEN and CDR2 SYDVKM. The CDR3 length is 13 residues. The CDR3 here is CASSLPQRDTQYF. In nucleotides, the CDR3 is TGTGCCAGCAGTCTCCCCCAAAGGGATACGCAGTATTTT. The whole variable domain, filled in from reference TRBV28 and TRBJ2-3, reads DVKVTQSSRYLVKRTGEKVFLECVQDMDHENMFWYRQDPGLGLRLIYFSYDVKMKEKGDIPEGYSVSREKKERFSLILESASTNQTSMYLCASSLPQRDTQYFGPGTRLTVL.

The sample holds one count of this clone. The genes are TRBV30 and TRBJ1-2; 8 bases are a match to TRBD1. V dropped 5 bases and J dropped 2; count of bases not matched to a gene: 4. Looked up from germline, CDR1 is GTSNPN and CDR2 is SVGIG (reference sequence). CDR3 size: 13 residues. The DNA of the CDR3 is TGTGCCTGGGTCCACAGGGGGAACTATGGCTACACCTTC. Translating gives CAWVHRGNYGYTF.

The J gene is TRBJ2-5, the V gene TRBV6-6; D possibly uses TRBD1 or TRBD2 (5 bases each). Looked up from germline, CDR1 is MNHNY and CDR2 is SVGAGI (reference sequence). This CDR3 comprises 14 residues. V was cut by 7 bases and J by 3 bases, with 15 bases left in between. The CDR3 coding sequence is TGTGCCAGCATCCCGACTGAGGGGAAAGAGACCCAGTACTTC. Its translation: CASIPTEGKETQYF.

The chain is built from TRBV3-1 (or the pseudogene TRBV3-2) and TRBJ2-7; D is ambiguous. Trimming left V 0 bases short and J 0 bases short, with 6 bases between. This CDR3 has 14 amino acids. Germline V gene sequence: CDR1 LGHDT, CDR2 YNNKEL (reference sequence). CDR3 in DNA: TGTGCCAGCAGCCAAGATCCCCTCTCCTACGAGCAGTACTTC. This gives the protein CASSQDPLSYEQYF.

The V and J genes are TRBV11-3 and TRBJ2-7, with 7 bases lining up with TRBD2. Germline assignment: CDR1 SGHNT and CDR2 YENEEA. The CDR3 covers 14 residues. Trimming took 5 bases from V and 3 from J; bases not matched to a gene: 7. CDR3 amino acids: CASSPYAGDYEQYF. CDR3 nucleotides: TGTGCCAGCAGCCCTTACGCGGGAGACTACGAGCAGTACTTC. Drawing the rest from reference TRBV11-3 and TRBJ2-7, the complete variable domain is EAGVVQSPRYKIIEKKQPVAFWCNPISGHNTLYWYLQNLGQGPELLIRYENEEAVDDSQLPKDRFSAERLKGVDSTLKIQPAELGDSAVYLCASSPYAGDYEQYFGPGTRLTVT.

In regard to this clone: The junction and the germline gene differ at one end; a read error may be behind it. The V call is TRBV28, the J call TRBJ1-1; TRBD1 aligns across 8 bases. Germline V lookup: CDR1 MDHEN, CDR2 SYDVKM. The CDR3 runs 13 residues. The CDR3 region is CVSSRTGRTEAFF. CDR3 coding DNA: TGTGTCAGCAGTCGGACAGGGAGGACTGAAGCTTTCTTT.

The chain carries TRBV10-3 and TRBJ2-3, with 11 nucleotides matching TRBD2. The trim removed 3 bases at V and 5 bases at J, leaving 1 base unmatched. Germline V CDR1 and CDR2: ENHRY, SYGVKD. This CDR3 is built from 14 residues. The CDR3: CAISEGLAGDTQYF. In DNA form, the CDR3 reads TGTGCCATCAGTGAAGGACTAGCGGGAGATACGCAGTATTTT.

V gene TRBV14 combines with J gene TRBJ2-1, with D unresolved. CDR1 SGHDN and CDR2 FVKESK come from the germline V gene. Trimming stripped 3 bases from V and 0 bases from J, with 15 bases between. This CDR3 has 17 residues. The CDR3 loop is CASSHRSSASSYNEQFF. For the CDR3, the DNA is TGTGCCAGCAGCCATAGGAGCAGCGCTAGCTCCTACAATGAGCAGTTCTTC.

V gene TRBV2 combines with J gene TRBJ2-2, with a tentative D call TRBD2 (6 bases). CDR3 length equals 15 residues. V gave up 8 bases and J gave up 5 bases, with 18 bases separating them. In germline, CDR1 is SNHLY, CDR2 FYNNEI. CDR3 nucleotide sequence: TGTGCCAGCGGACGCGGGGCAGGTGGTACCGGGGAGCTGTTTTTT. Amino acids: CASGRGAGGTGELFF.

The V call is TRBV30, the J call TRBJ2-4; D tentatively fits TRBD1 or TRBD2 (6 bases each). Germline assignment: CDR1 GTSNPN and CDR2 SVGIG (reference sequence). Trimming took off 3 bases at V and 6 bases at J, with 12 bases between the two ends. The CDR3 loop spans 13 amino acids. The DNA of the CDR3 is TGTGCCTGGAGCCGGGGGCAGCGAAACATTCAGTACTTC. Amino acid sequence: CAWSRGQRNIQYF.

The CDR3 nucleotides are TGTGCCAGCAACCCTTCCCTTATCACAGATACGCAGTATTTT. The encoded protein is CASNPSLITDTQYF. The genes are TRBV7-2 and TRBJ2-3; no clear D. The CDR3 extends over 14 amino acids. The V gene lost 7 bases and the J gene lost 2 bases, with 13 bases spanning the gap. CDR1 and CDR2 from the germline V gene are SGHTA and FQGNSA.

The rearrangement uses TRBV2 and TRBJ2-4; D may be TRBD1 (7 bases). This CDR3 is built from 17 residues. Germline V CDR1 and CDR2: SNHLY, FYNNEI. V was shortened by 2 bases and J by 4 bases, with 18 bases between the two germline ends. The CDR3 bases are TGTGCCAGCAGTGAAAGAGGGGGGACAGATTCAAAAAACATTCAGTACTTC. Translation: CASSERGGTDSKNIQYF. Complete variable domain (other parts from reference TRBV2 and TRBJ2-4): EPEVTQTPSHQVTQMGQEVILRCVPISNHLYFYWYRQILGQKVEFLVSFYNNEISEKSEIFDDQFSVERPDGSNFTLKIRSTKLEDSAMYFCASSERGGTDSKNIQYFGAGTRLSVL.

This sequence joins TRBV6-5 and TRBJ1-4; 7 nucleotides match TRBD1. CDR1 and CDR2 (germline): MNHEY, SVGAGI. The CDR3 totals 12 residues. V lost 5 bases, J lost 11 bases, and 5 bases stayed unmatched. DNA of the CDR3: TGTGCCAGCAGTAACCCCAGGGGGAAACTGTTTTTT. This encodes CASSNPRGKLFF.

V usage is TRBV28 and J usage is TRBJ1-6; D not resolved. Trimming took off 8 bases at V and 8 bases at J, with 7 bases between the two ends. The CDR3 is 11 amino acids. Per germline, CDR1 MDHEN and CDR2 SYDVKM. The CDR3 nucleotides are TGTGCCAGCCGCAGAGATTCACCCCTCCACTTT. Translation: CASRRDSPLHF. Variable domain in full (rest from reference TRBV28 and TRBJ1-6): DVKVTQSSRYLVKRTGEKVFLECVQDMDHENMFWYRQDPGLGLRLIYFSYDVKMKEKGDIPEGYSVSREKKERFSLILESASTNQTSMYLCASRRDSPLHFGNGTRLTVT.

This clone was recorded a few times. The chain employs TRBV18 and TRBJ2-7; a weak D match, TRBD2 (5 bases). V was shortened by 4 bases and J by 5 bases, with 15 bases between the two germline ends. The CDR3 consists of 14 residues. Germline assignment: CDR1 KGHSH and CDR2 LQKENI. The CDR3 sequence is CASSQPGRVHEQYF. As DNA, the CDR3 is TGTGCCAGCTCACAACCGGGAAGGGTTCACGAGCAGTACTTC. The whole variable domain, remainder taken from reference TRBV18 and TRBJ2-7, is NAGVMQNPRHLVRRRGQEARLRCSPMKGHSHVYWYRQLPEEGLKFMVYLQKENIIDESGMPKERFSAEFPKEGPSILRIQQVVRGDSAAYFCASSQPGRVHEQYFGPGTRLTVT.

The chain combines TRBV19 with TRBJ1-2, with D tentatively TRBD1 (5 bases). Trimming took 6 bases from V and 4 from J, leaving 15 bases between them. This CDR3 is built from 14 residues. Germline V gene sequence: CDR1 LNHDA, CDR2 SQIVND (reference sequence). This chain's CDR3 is CASSQGRMLYGYTF. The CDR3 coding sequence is TGTGCCAGTAGCCAGGGACGAATGCTCTATGGCTACACCTTC.

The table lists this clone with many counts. The CDR3, as DNA: TGTGCCAGCGGGAGGGGGGACATGCCCTACAATGAGCAGTTCTTC. It is translated as CASGRGDMPYNEQFF. The gene calls are TRBV3-1 (or the pseudogene TRBV3-2) and TRBJ2-1; TRBD2 is a possible D gene (7 bases). This CDR3 is built from 15 residues. Trimming shortened V by 8 bases and J by 2 bases, and 16 bases separated the two germline ends. Germline V gives CDR1 LGHDT, CDR2 YNNKEL (reference sequence).

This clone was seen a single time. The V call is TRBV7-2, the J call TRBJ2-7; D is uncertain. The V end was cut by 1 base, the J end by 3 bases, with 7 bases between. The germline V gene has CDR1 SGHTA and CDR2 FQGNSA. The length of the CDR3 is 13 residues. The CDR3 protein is CASSLGGNYEQYF. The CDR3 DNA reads TGTGCCAGCAGCTTAGGCGGCAACTACGAGCAGTACTTC.

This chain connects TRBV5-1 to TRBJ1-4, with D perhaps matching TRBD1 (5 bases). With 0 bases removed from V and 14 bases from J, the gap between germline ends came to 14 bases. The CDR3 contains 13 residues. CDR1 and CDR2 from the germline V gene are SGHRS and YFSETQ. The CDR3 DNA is TGCGCCAGCAGCTTGGGCGGGACCCCTCGTCTGTTTTTT. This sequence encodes CASSLGGTPRLFF. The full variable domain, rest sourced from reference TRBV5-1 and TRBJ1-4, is KAGVTQTPRYLIKTRGQQVTLSCSPISGHRSVSWYQQTPGQGLQFLFEYFSETQRNKGNFPGRFSGRQFSNSRSEMNVSTLELGDSALYLCASSLGGTPRLFFGSGTQLSVL.